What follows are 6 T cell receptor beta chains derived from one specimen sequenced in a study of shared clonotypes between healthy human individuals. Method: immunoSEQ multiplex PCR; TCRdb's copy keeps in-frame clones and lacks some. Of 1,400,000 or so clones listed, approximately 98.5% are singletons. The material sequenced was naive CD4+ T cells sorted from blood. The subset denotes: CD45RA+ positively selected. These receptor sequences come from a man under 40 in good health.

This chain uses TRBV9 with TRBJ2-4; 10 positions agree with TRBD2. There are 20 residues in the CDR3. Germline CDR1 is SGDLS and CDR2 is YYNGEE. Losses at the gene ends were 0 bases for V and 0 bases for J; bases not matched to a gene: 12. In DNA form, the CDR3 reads TGTGCCAGCAGCGTAGAGTCGGCGCTAGCGGGAGTCCTAGCCAAAAACATTCAGTACTTC. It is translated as CASSVESALAGVLAKNIQYF.

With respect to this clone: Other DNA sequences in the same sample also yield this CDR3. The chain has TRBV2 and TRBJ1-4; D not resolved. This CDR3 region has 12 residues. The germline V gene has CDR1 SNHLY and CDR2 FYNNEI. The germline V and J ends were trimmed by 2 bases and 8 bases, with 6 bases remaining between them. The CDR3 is CASSEQSEKLFF. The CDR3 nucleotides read TGTGCCAGCAGTGAACAATCGGAAAAACTGTTTTTT.

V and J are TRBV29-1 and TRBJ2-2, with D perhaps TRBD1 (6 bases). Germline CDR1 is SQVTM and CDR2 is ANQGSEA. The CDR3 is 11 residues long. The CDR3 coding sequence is TGCGTCTATGGGGGCCCCGGGGAGCTGTTTTTT. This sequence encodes CVYGGPGELFF.

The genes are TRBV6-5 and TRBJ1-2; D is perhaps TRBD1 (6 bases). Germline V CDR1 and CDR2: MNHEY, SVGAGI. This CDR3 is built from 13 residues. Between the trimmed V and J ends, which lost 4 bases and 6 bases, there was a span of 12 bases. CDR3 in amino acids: CASSSGTRNGYTF. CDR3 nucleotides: TGTGCCAGCAGTTCCGGGACACGCAATGGCTACACCTTC.

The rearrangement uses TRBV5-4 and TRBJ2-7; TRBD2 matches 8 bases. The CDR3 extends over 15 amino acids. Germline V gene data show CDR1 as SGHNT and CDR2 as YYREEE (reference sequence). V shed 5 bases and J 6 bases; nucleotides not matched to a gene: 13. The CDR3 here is CASSIPGRGDLEQYF. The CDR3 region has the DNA TGTGCCAGCAGTATACCCGGGAGGGGGGATCTCGAGCAGTACTTC.

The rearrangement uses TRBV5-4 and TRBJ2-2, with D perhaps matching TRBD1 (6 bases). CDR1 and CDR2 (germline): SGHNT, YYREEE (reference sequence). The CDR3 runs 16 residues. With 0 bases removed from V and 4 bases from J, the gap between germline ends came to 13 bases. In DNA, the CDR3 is TGTGCCAGCAGCTTGGCAGGGGCGCGAAGCACCGGGGAGCTGTTTTTT. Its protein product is CASSLAGARSTGELFF.